The entry that follows covers one T cell receptor (beta chain) sequence. Trimming removed 4 bases from V and 7 bases from J, with 13 bases in between. CDR3 size: 14 residues. The germline CDR1 and CDR2 sequences are MNHEY and SMNVEV (reference sequence). The data derive from a study of blood T cell repertoires in COVID-19. Study-wide background: Whether acute or convalescent, the COVID-19 samples came from the United States, Italy and Spain. The analysed material was cDNA or gDNA that came from T cells, B-cell-depleted T cells, or PBMCs.

In the original analysis: Reference gene primers were amplified, and this amplification served to estimate nucleated cell counts. The repertoire was sequenced with immunoSEQ multiplex PCR; TCRdb's copy has only in-frame clones and lacks some. D and trimming come from the DNA, and the V and J calls and clone size come from that table. The sample includes some 250,000 clones, approximately 86% of them seen just once. The sample comprised peripheral blood. The receptor comes from a young woman who had recovered from COVID-19. This chain connects TRBV27 to TRBJ1-4; D is uncertain. CDR3 DNA: TGTGCCAGCAGTTCAAAGATTTGGGCTGAAAAACTGTTTTTT. Translated: CASSSKIWAEKLFF.